A selection of T cell receptor beta chains follows, all from one sample in a study of T cells in Graves' hyperthyroidism and ophthalmopathy. TCRdb re-called the multiplex PCR reads through MiXCR, storing one row per CDR3 protein. In the table there are around 530,000 distinct CDR3 sequences, 15% to 20% of which are singletons. Source material: blood. These receptor sequences come from a woman between 18 and 29 years old with Graves' ophthalmopathy. CDR3s include the opening cysteine and the closing phenylalanine or tryptophan. D genes are given only for firm matches. Clone size is not always given. Where it is, it says once, few, many or a class for expanded clones.

D gene: TRBD1
clone size: -
V gene: TRBV4-1
J gene: TRBJ2-4
CDR3 DNA: TGCGCCAGCAGCCAAGACCTCGGGACAGGGGACGAGGCCAAAAACATTCAGTACTTC
CDR3 protein: CASSQDLGTGDEAKNIQYF

D gene: -
clone size: many
V gene: TRBV2
J gene: TRBJ2-7
CDR3 DNA: TGTGCCAGCAGTGAATCGGGGGACTACGAGCAGTACTTC
CDR3 protein: CASSESGDYEQYF

D gene: TRBD1
clone size: many
V gene: TRBV6-1
J gene: TRBJ1-5
CDR3 DNA: TGTGCCAGCAAGGCGAGAGACGGGACAGCGGATCAGCCCCAGCATTTT
CDR3 protein: CASKARDGTADQPQHF

D gene: -
clone size: few
V gene: TRBV5-4
J gene: TRBJ2-1
CDR3 DNA: TGTGCCAGCAGCTTGGGACTATACTACAATGAGCAGTTCTTC
CDR3 protein: CASSLGLYYNEQFF

D gene: -
clone size: few
V gene: TRBV2
J gene: TRBJ2-2
CDR3 DNA: TGTGCCAGCAGGAAAGGGACGGCGAACACCGGGGAGCTGTTTTTT
CDR3 protein: CASRKGTANTGELFF

D gene: -
clone size: few
V gene: TRBV27
J gene: TRBJ2-7
CDR3 DNA: TGTGCCAGCAGTTTATCCAGTCGCTACGAGCAGTACTTC
CDR3 protein: CASSLSSRYEQYF

D gene: -
clone size: many
V gene: TRBV5-1
J gene: TRBJ1-1
CDR3 DNA: TGCGCCAGCAGCTTGGCTGGTAGCGGGAACACTGAAGCTTTCTTT
CDR3 protein: CASSLAGSGNTEAFF

D gene: -
clone size: -
V gene: TRBV12-3/TRBV12-4
J gene: TRBJ2-7
CDR3 DNA: TGTGCCAGCAGAGGGGGGGGGACAGACGAGCAGTACTTC
CDR3 protein: CASRGGGTDEQYF

D gene: -
clone size: -
V gene: TRBV7-9
J gene: TRBJ1-3
CDR3 DNA: TGTGCCAGCTTCGTCGGCGGGGGTGGGAACACCATATATTTT
CDR3 protein: CASFVGGGGNTIYF

D gene: -
clone size: many
V gene: TRBV7-8
J gene: TRBJ2-5
CDR3 DNA: TGTGCCAGCAGCCCCCGGGGGCAGGGAGAGACCCAGTACTTC
CDR3 protein: CASSPRGQGETQYF

D gene: -
clone size: many
V gene: TRBV12-3/TRBV12-4
J gene: TRBJ2-7
CDR3 DNA: TGTGCCAGCGCGGTTTCCTACGAGCAGTACTTC
CDR3 protein: CASAVSYEQYF

D gene: -
clone size: many
V gene: TRBV28
J gene: TRBJ1-1
CDR3 DNA: TGTGCCAGCAGTTTATTGGGGCATAGAAACACTGAAGCTTTCTTT
CDR3 protein: CASSLLGHRNTEAFF

D gene: -
clone size: -
V gene: TRBV29-1
J gene: TRBJ1-2
CDR3 DNA: TGCAGCGTGAATTCCGTGGGGGGCAGGAACTATGGCTACACCTTC
CDR3 protein: CSVNSVGGRNYGYTF

D gene: -
clone size: many
V gene: TRBV7-2
J gene: TRBJ1-3
CDR3 DNA: TGTGCCAGCAGTTTAGCAGGGTCTGGAAACACCATATATTTT
CDR3 protein: CASSLAGSGNTIYF

D gene: TRBD2
clone size: -
V gene: TRBV15
J gene: TRBJ2-2
CDR3 DNA: TGTGTCACGACTAGCGGGATTGTCGGGGAGCTGTTTTTT
CDR3 protein: CVTTSGIVGELFF

D gene: -
clone size: few
V gene: TRBV6-1
J gene: TRBJ2-6
CDR3 DNA: TGTGCCAGCAGTCTTGGCAGTGACACTGGGGCCAACGTCCTGACTTTC
CDR3 protein: CASSLGSDTGANVLTF

D gene: TRBD1
clone size: -
V gene: TRBV7-2
J gene: TRBJ1-2
CDR3 DNA: TGTGCCAGCAGCCTTTCCGGGACAGGGGGCCACTATGGCTACACCTTC
CDR3 protein: CASSLSGTGGHYGYTF

D gene: -
clone size: many
V gene: TRBV19
J gene: TRBJ2-7
CDR3 DNA: TGTGCCAGTAGTGCCGGAATCTTCTACGAGCAGTACTTC
CDR3 protein: CASSAGIFYEQYF

D gene: -
clone size: few
V gene: TRBV6-2/TRBV6-3
J gene: TRBJ1-2
CDR3 DNA: TGTGCCAGCAGGCTCGAGGTTGGCTACACCTTC
CDR3 protein: CASRLEVGYTF

D gene: -
clone size: many
V gene: TRBV27
J gene: TRBJ1-1
CDR3 DNA: TGTGCCAGCAGTTTATCGGGGGGGATGACTGAAGCTTTCTTT
CDR3 protein: CASSLSGGMTEAFF

D gene: TRBD1
clone size: -
V gene: TRBV28
J gene: TRBJ1-6
CDR3 DNA: TGTGCCAGCAGCCCAGGGGGCGGTGGTTCACCCCTCCACTTT
CDR3 protein: CASSPGGGGSPLHF

D gene: -
clone size: many
V gene: TRBV28
J gene: TRBJ1-2
CDR3 DNA: TGTGCCACCGATTGGGGAAATGGCTACACCTTC
CDR3 protein: CATDWGNGYTF